This T cell receptor beta chain was profiled in a study of blood T cell repertoires in COVID-19. Libraries were prepared by immunoSEQ multiplex PCR; TCRdb keeps only in-frame clonotypes and omits some of them. Altogether approximately 360,000 clones are present, around 87% being singletons, with the ten largest covering about 2.1%. Germline V gene sequence: CDR1 SGHVS, CDR2 FNYEAQ. The V gene lost 2 bases and the J gene lost 4 bases, with 12 bases spanning the gap. CDR3 size: 15 residues. The sequenced sample consisted of PBMCs or T cells enriched from blood (not recorded which). The genes are TRBV7-6 and TRBJ2-1; a possible D gene is TRBD2 (5 bases). The origin of this receptor is a man aged 40-55 years in a cohort exposed to, infected with or recovered from COVID-19 (not recorded which). CDR3 residues: CASSLQASTYNEQFF. CDR3 DNA sequence: TGTGCCAGCAGCTTACAGGCTAGCACATACAATGAGCAGTTCTTC.